The present T cell receptor beta chain was sequenced within a study of T-cell memory formation after mild COVID-19. Each CDR3 protein is one row after TCRdb ran MiXCR on the 5' RACE reads. Of about 240,000 distinct CDR3 sequences in the sample, over 9% were seen once. This clonotype was counted many times. Its specificity is not known. Study results and caveats: Clones that contracted clustered mainly in CM and EM if CD4+ and in EMRA if CD8+. SARS-CoV-2 specificity of second-wave clones peaking day 37 was unconfirmed.

This clonotype was obtained from a young man who had mild COVID-19 (a few samples of this study predate the infection). Cell type and time point are not known. Sequenced: PBMCs or a T cell subset sorted from them (not recorded which).

CDR3 DNA: TGTGCCAGCAGTTTGACGGGGGTCTCCTACGAGCAGTACGTC. This encodes CASSLTGVSYEQYV. The chain has TRBV12-3 or TRBV12-4 and TRBJ2-7; D may be TRBD2 (6 bases). The CDR3 is 14 amino acids. V gave up 3 bases and J gave up 0 bases, with 9 bases separating them.